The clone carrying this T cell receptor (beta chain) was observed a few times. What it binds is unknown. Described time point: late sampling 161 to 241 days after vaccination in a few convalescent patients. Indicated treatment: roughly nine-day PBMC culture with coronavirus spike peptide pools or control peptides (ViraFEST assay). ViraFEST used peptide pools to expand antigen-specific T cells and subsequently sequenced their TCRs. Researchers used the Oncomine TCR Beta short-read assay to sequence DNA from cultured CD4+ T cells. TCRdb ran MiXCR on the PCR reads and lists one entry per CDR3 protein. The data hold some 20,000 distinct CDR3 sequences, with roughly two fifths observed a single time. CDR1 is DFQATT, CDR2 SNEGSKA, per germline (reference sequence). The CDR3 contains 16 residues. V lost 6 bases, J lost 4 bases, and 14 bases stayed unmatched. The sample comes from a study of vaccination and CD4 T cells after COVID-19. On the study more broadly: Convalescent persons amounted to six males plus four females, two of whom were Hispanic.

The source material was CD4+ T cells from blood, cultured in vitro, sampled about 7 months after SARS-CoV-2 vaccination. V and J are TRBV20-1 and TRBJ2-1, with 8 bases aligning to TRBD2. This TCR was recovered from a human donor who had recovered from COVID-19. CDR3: CSAPSGRGGRYNEQFF. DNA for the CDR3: TGCAGTGCCCCATCCGGTCGGGGGGGCCGGTACAATGAGCAGTTCTTC.